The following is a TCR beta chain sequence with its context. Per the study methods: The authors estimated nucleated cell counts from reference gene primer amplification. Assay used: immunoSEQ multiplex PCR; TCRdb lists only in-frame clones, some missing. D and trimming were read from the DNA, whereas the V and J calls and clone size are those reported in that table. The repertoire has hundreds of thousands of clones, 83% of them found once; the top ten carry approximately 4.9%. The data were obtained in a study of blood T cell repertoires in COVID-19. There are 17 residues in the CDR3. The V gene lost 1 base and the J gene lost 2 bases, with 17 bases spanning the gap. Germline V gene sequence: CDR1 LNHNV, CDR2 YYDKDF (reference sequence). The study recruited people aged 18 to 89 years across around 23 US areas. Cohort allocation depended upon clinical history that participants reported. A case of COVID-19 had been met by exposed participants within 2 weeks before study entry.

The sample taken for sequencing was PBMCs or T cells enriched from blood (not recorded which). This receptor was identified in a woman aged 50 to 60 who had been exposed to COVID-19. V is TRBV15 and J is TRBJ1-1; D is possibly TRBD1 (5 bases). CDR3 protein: CATSRAGGGRKNTEAFF. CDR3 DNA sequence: TGTGCCACCAGCAGAGCCGGGGGAGGCAGAAAAAACACTGAAGCTTTCTTT.